This TCR beta chain appears in the sequencing data of a study of regulatory T cells in long-lasting Graves disease (dated by TCRdb to 2020 to 2023). Study-wide context: Newly diagnosed Graves' disease patients had taken antithyroid drugs for less than 3 months. Peripheral blood TCR sequencing and RNA sequencing compared persistent Graves' disease patients with newly diagnosed Graves' disease patients. The study was conducted in China and was registered as a clinical trial. TCR sequencing covered some 13 persistent and approximately 20 newly diagnosed Graves' disease patients, approximately 33 samples in total.

Interpreted using the paper, the time point label stands for: newly diagnosed GD, antithyroid drugs for less than 3 months. For both TCR sequencing and RNA sequencing, RNA was extracted from PBMCs in TRIzol. Graves' disease was diagnosed according to American Thyroid Association guidelines. The patients came from an endocrinology department in Xi'an, China. Each patient gave about 8.1 milliliters of peripheral blood, collected in an EDTA anticoagulant tube. Ficoll Paque Plus density gradient separation was used to isolate PBMCs, and no further T cell sorting was performed. An Agilent 2100 Bioanalyzer and agarose gel were used to check RNA quality, while a NanoDrop 2000 measured RNA concentration. A word on this clonotype: This clone's antigen is unknown. The record has no base qualities; no much larger clone is one base away.

Overall study results and their limits: More public clonotypes were shared among persistent patients (under 3,000) than among newly diagnosed patients (roughly 1,000). Preferential use of TRBV28, TRBJ1-2 and TRBJ2-5 was observed in persistent disease, whereas TRBV20-1 and TRBJ2-1 were favored in newly diagnosed disease. The small sample size was acknowledged by the authors as a limitation that may reduce accuracy. Only the TCR beta chain was sequenced and analyzed. Only peripheral blood was studied, because thyroid tissue, the primary lesion, was inaccessible. Lower TCR Shannon entropy and fewer highly expanded clones were observed in persistent Graves' disease patients than in newly diagnosed patients, which suggested clonal expansion.

The CDR3 contains 15 residues, cysteine and phenylalanine counted. Only CDR3 DNA is held: 45 bases, read in frame from base 1. Relative to germline, V is 2 bases shorter and J is 5 bases shorter, with 15 bases between their ends. Via the germline V gene, CDR1 is MNHEY and CDR2 SVGAGI. The library was generated by multiplex PCR. Instrument used: Illumina HiSeq 4000. CDR3 regions were amplified by Arm-PCR with iRepertoire HTBI primers to construct TCR beta libraries. Before sequencing, the PCR products went through gel purification. The published analysis was carried out like this. Gene usage analysis of CDR3 amino acid clonotypes used the 62 TRBV and some 15 TRBJ segments found across samples. COPE and FqMerger were used to merge filtered high-quality paired reads into contigs. Contigs were aligned with BLAST to IMGT TRBV, TRBD and TRBJ reference genes, and CDR3 was defined per IMGT. Any clonotype with a frequency above 0.1% was classified as a highly expanded clone. Shannon entropy served as the measure of repertoire diversity, while the Gini coefficient captured V-J evenness. A clonotype was considered public if more than one individual shared it. The public sequencing data were trimmed at Q25 with fastp and processed into clonotypes with MiXCR by TCRdb, which kept only in-frame beta chains. Entries that share a CDR3 protein sequence are merged under the most common genes and DNA. These V and J calls rely on TCRdb rather than the paper's analysis. In this sample the table shows 300,000 to 400,000 distinct CDR3 sequences, over 15% of which occur a single time. The ten largest clones represent roughly 27% of the sample.

The data also belong to a second study, concerning T cells in Graves' hyperthyroidism and ophthalmopathy. As noted in the second study: Stable Graves' hyperthyroidism was defined as no progression to ophthalmopathy during 18 months of follow-up. Hyperthyroidism patients were newly diagnosed, with disease duration under 2 months, and aged 18 to 65 years. Patients with uncontrolled infections, other autoimmune diseases, pregnancy or lactation were excluded. Diagnoses relied on clinical symptoms, serum thyroxine and TRAb, thyroid ultrasound and orbital computed tomography. For the first round of RT-PCR on the TCR CDR3, the HTBI primer set was used together with the Qiagen OneStep RT-PCR kit. Most expanded thyroid clonotypes (frequency above 0.001) were also found in blood, which suggests that blood repertoires may mirror thyroid immune responses. Ophthalmopathy was separated from stable hyperthyroidism by a 13 V-J signature model, with around 88% sensitivity and approximately 81% specificity obtained in cross-validation and 80%/75% obtained in testing. In validation, the model predicted progression to ophthalmopathy with around 71% sensitivity and approximately 74% specificity, a median of about 6.7 months before onset. To identify TCR V-J signatures that set the groups apart, the researchers used a discovery cohort of 90 to 100 patients, made up of 40 to 45 with Graves' ophthalmopathy and some 58 with stable Graves' hyperthyroidism. Prospective prediction of ophthalmopathy was tested in an independent validation cohort consisting of 18 to 20 hyperthyroidism patients and some 15 patients who later progressed to ophthalmopathy. The 100 or so discovery patients were divided at random into training and test sets in a 7:3 ratio. In several Graves' hyperthyroidism patients, the study also compared T-cell repertoires from thyroid tissue with T-cell repertoires from blood. After sampling, hyperthyroidism patients received methimazole starting at 30 mg daily, and ophthalmopathy patients received high-dose intravenous methylprednisolone. Libraries were constructed in a second round of multiplex PCR, after which size selection and purification were carried out. Sequencing of the libraries was done on an Illumina HiSeq2000 using paired-end 100 bp reads. Raw data were processed with SOAPnuke, discarding reads with adapters, uncalled bases, mean Phred below 15, or no exact constant-primer or identifier match. High-quality paired reads were merged using COPE v1.2.5, and each unique nucleotide sequence was defined as a clonotype. Clonotypes were aligned to IMGT TRBV, TRBD and TRBJ reference segments using MiTCR v1.1. The analysis included only V-J combinations with a frequency above 0.0001, which together covered 99.2% of the repertoires. The TCS score was defined as the ratio of F50 (clonal expansion) to E x V (chaos), calculated using BLOSUM62-based TCRdist between CDR3 peptides within each V-J. Welch's t-statistics and random forest reduced approximately 520 V-J features to roughly 13, which were used in a naive Bayes classifier (R e1071). No statistical method was used to set the sample size in advance, and investigators knew the group allocation. TCR Vbeta CDR3 sequencing of approximately 140 peripheral blood samples (43 ophthalmopathy, about 80 hyperthyroidism and around 17 progressor patients) is reported in the paper.

This sequence was found in a man between 40 and 49 years old with Graves disease. Donor details come from another sample of the same person, matched by shared clones. In this chain, TRBV6-5 is recombined with TRBJ2-5; the D gene assignment is ambiguous. Material: peripheral blood mononuclear cells (PBMCs), obtained at new diagnosis, from a patient treated with antithyroid drugs. The nucleotide sequence is TGTGCCAGCAGTTACGGGAAAGCCCTCGGGGAGACCCAGTACTTC. The resulting protein is CASSYGKALGETQYF.